A single sample is the source of the 4 T cell receptor beta chains below, sequenced in a study of pediatric ulcerative colitis. One to two pinch biopsies were taken from the rectum during colonoscopy. Sequenced by immunoSEQ multiplex PCR; TCRdb stores in-frame clones only, minus some. The table has 10,000 to 15,000 clones, around 77% seen once. Source material: gut tissue. These receptors all stem from a boy aged 5 to 17 who was a control in a study of pediatric ulcerative colitis.

The genes are TRBV6-1 and TRBJ1-3, with a possible D match to TRBD1 (5 bases). This CDR3 region has 17 residues. Trimming stripped 2 bases from V and 0 bases from J, with 14 bases between. Germline CDR1 is MNHNS and CDR2 is SASEGT. The CDR3, as DNA: TGTGCCAGCAGTGAATTCCCCCAGGGTACCTCTGGAAACACCATATATTTT. It yields the protein CASSEFPQGTSGNTIYF.

The V and J genes are TRBV11-2 and TRBJ2-1, with 11 bases fitting TRBD2. J was trimmed by 2 bases and V by 6 bases; bases with no gene match: 6. This CDR3 comprises 16 residues. Germline V lookup: CDR1 SGHAT, CDR2 FQNNGV. CDR3 loop: CASRDSGRGAYNEQFF. CDR3 DNA sequence: TGTGCCAGCAGAGATAGCGGGAGGGGGGCCTACAATGAGCAGTTCTTC.

The sample holds a few counts of this clone. The chain has TRBV2 and TRBJ1-2, with 7 bases matching TRBD1. Germline V gene lookup returns CDR1 SNHLY and CDR2 FYNNEI. After removal of 11 bases from V and 7 bases from J, the junction contained 13 bases not matched to a gene. The CDR3 is 13 amino acids. The CDR3 DNA reads TGTGCCGGACCGGGACAGTTTCCTGGTGGCTACACCTTC. Its translation is CAGPGQFPGGYTF.

V gene TRBV4-2 combines with J gene TRBJ1-5; D perhaps matches TRBD1 (6 bases). The CDR3 contains 15 residues. Germline V gene sequence: CDR1 LGHNA, CDR2 YNFKEQ. V was cut by 0 bases and J by 3 bases, with 9 bases left in between. The CDR3 nucleotides are TGTGCCAGCAGCCAAGACGGGGGCGCCAATCAGCCCCAGCATTTT. Its translation: CASSQDGGANQPQHF.